The sequence of this T cell receptor (beta chain) was determined in a study of shared clonotypes between healthy human individuals. As concerns this clone: What it recognizes is unknown. A much larger clone differs from this one at a single base, so this may be a read error.

Naive CD8 cells lacked CD45RO and underwent positive selection for CCR7, leaving out terminally differentiated effector memory CD45RA+ cells. In the source study's methods: Filtering differed since immunoSEQ provided only junctions, with no quality scores. Clones were read by immunoSEQ multiplex PCR, and TCRdb kept only the in-frame ones, dropping some. That table gives V, J and clone size, and the DNA gave D and trimming. The profile covers about 680,000 clones, with under 95% appearing a single time and 24% taken by the ten largest. General study points: Tissues were not sampled, only blood, and their repertoires likely differ. What rarefaction showed was incomplete sorted-subset sequencing despite large depth.

This receptor was identified in a young man in good health. The material sequenced was naive CD8+ T cells sorted from blood.

The CDR3 is CASSSTDTQYF. CDR3 DNA sequence: TGTGCCAGCAGCTCCACAGATACGCAGTATTTT. This sequence joins TRBV14 and TRBJ2-3, with unresolved D. The germline CDR1 and CDR2 sequences are SGHDN and FVKESK. The V end lost 5 bases, the J end lost 2 bases, and 2 bases lay between the germline ends. This CDR3 is built from 11 residues.